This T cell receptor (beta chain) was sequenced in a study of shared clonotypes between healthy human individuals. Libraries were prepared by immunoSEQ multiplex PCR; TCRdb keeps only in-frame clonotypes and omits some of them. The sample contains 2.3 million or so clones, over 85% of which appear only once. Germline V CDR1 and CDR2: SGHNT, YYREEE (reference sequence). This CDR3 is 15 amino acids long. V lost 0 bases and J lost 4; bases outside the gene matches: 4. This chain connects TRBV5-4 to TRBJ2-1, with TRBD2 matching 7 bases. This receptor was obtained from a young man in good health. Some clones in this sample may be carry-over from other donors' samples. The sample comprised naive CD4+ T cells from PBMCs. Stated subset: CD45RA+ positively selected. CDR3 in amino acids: CASSLGGSQYNEQFF. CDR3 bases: TGTGCCAGCAGCTTGGGCGGGAGTCAGTACAATGAGCAGTTCTTC.